This entry lists 30 T cell receptor beta chains sequenced from one sample in a study of beta chain features in type 1 diabetes (dated by TCRdb to the late 2010s). The library was made by the immunoSEQ multiplex PCR assay. The entire isolated RNA was reverse transcribed using the High Capacity cDNA Reverse Transcription Kit, and thus expressed TCRB transcripts were sequenced. As stored in TCRdb, this immuneACCESS dataset retains in-frame rearrangements with V and J assigned. A fraction of the clones does not appear; measured against another copy, unresolved V genes explain less than half of the discrepancy, and the remainder lacks a known reason. A total of some 150,000 clones appear in this sample, about 7% of them only once. Of the sample, around 1.5% falls within the top ten clones. Sequencing input: central memory CD4+ T cells from blood. The receptors come from a woman in her thirties in good health.

This clone has only a few counts. The chain combines TRBV19 with TRBJ2-2; possibly TRBD2 for D (7 bases). The CDR3 has 16 residues. Germline lookup yields CDR1 LNHDA and CDR2 SQIVND (reference sequence). Trimming removed 6 bases at V and 3 bases at J, with 17 bases between. The CDR3 sequence is CASRPMGGGYTGELFF. The DNA for the CDR3 is TGTGCCAGTAGACCTATGGGAGGGGGGTACACCGGGGAGCTGTTTTTT.

This clone came up a few times. The rearrangement uses TRBV27 and TRBJ2-3; D unclear. The CDR3 is made up of 15 amino acids. V dropped 3 bases and J dropped 1 base, with 11 bases sitting between them. CDR1 MNHEY and CDR2 SMNVEV come from the germline V gene (reference sequence). The CDR3 region is CASSFQAGGTDTQYF. CDR3 bases: TGTGCCAGCAGTTTCCAAGCTGGTGGCACAGATACGCAGTATTTT.

The chain combines TRBV7-3 with TRBJ2-7; the D is unclear. CDR1 is SGHTA, CDR2 FQGTGA, per germline. V was shortened by 4 bases and J by 4 bases, with 5 bases between the two germline ends. The CDR3 runs to 11 residues. CDR3 residues: CASSSQYEQYF. For the CDR3, the DNA is TGTGCCAGCAGCTCCCAGTACGAGCAGTACTTC.

This chain uses TRBV5-1 with TRBJ2-1; 10 nucleotides agree with TRBD2. CDR1 is SGHRS, CDR2 YFSETQ, per germline. The CDR3 is made up of 15 amino acids. After removal of 6 bases from V and 5 bases from J, the junction contained 8 bases not matched to a gene. CDR3 loop: CASKGSSGRNNEQFF. DNA for the CDR3: TGCGCCAGCAAGGGATCTAGCGGGAGAAACAATGAGCAGTTCTTC.

This clone was picked up a small number of times. V usage is TRBV10-3 and J usage is TRBJ2-5; D is uncertain. Germline CDR1 and CDR2: ENHRY and SYGVKD. The CDR3 is 14 amino acids. Trimming left V 3 bases short and J 2 bases short, with 10 bases between. CDR3 nucleotides: TGTGCCATCAGTGACGAGAGATTACAAGAGACCCAGTACTTC. Translated: CAISDERLQETQYF.

The chain recombines TRBV7-9 with TRBJ2-6; maybe TRBD2 (5 bases). This CDR3 is 15 amino acids long. V lost 5 bases and J lost 1, with 9 bases in between. Germline lookup yields CDR1 SEHNR and CDR2 FQNEAQ (reference sequence). CDR3 sequence reads: CASSAGLSGANVLTF. Here the CDR3 DNA reads TGTGCCAGCAGCGCCGGACTGTCTGGGGCCAACGTCCTGACTTTC.

This clone was detected ten times or more. CDR3 DNA: TGTGCCAGCAGCCTTACTAGCGGGAGTTCCAATGAGCAGTTCTTC. Protein: CASSLTSGSSNEQFF. The gene calls are TRBV5-4 and TRBJ2-1; 11 bases line up with TRBD2. CDR1 and CDR2 (germline): SGHNT, YYREEE (reference sequence). The CDR3 has 15 residues. J gave up 6 bases and V 4 bases, and 6 bases lay outside the gene matches.

Here the CDR3 reads CASRVQGDGEKLFF. The CDR3 coding sequence is TGTGCCAGCAGGGTACAGGGGGACGGTGAAAAACTGTTTTTT. The V gene is TRBV2, the J gene TRBJ1-4; 8 bases line up with TRBD1. Per germline, CDR1 SNHLY and CDR2 FYNNEI. This CDR3 is 14 amino acids long. V was pared by 6 bases and J by 7 bases, with 7 bases of the junction left unmatched.

This clone has only a few counts. V and J are TRBV4-1 and TRBJ2-5; 7 bases map to TRBD2. The CDR3 spans 16 residues. Unmatched junction bases numbered 6, after V lost 0 bases and J lost 2 bases. Germline V gene sequence: CDR1 MGHRA, CDR2 YSYEKL. The CDR3: CASSQDFGRGQETQYF. CDR3 nucleotide sequence: TGCGCCAGCAGCCAAGATTTCGGGCGGGGGCAAGAGACCCAGTACTTC.

This clone was seen only a few times. The chain has TRBV28 and TRBJ1-3; unclear D gene. V was pared by 1 base and J by 0 bases, with 10 bases between. Germline V gene data show CDR1 as MDHEN and CDR2 as SYDVKM. CDR3 length equals 16 residues. CDR3 residues: CASSLYRGRSGNTIYF. The CDR3 nucleotides read TGTGCCAGCAGTTTATACCGGGGTCGCTCTGGAAACACCATATATTTT.

The chain couples TRBV29-1 to TRBJ1-2, with TRBD1 as a possible D gene (5 bases). From germline, CDR1 is SQVTM and CDR2 ANQGSEA. The CDR3 extends over 14 amino acids. Between the trimmed V and J ends, which lost 6 bases and 8 bases, there was a span of 22 bases. CDR3 residues: CSVHLDIALSGYTF. The CDR3 nucleotides read TGCAGCGTCCACCTGGACATAGCCCTTTCGGGCTACACCTTC. Together with reference TRBV29-1 and TRBJ1-2, the CDR3 gives the full variable domain: SAVISQKPSRDICQRGTSLTIQCQVDSQVTMMFWYRQQPGQSLTLIATANQGSEATYESGFVIDKFPISRPNLTFSTLTVSNMSPEDSSIYLCSVHLDIALSGYTFGSGTRLTVV.

This clone has more than one count but fewer than ten. The chain has TRBV29-1 and TRBJ1-3, with D unresolved. Trimming removed 2 bases from V and 1 base from J, with 9 bases in between. The CDR3 is made up of 14 amino acids. Germline loops: CDR1 SQVTM, CDR2 ANQGSEA. CDR3 bases: TGCAGCGTTGAACGGGAAGGGTCTGGAAACACCATATATTTT. It yields the protein CSVEREGSGNTIYF.

This clone has just a few counts. This rearrangement joins TRBV9 to TRBJ2-2; D gene uncertain. V was trimmed by 0 bases and J by 3 bases, leaving 3 bases between them. This CDR3 has 13 residues. The V gene's germline CDR1 is SGDLS and CDR2 YYNGEE. The CDR3 protein is CASSVAYTGELFF. DNA of the CDR3: TGTGCCAGCAGCGTAGCTTACACCGGGGAGCTGTTTTTT.

This clone has just a few counts. The J gene is TRBJ2-1, the V gene TRBV7-9; 9 nucleotides match TRBD1. This CDR3 has 14 residues. The J segment lost 8 bases and the V segment lost 5 bases, leaving 7 bases of the junction unmatched. CDR1 is SEHNR and CDR2 is FQNEAQ in the germline V gene (reference sequence). The CDR3 sequence: CASSAGTGRYEQFF. The CDR3 DNA is TGTGCCAGCAGCGCCGGGACAGGGAGGTATGAGCAGTTCTTC.

The chain joins TRBV15 to TRBJ2-1, with TRBD1 matching over 7 bases. Germline assignment: CDR1 LNHNV and CDR2 YYDKDF (reference sequence). The V segment lost 3 bases and the J segment 5 bases; nucleotides outside the gene matches: 7. This CDR3 contains 15 residues. The CDR3, as DNA: TGTGCCACCAGCAGGAGAACAGGGGAGCACAATGAGCAGTTCTTC. This gives the protein CATSRRTGEHNEQFF.

The rearrangement links TRBV18 to TRBJ2-7; D gene ambiguous. Germline V lookup: CDR1 KGHSH, CDR2 LQKENI. Trimming stripped 2 bases from V and 3 bases from J, with 8 bases between. There are 13 residues in the CDR3. DNA of the CDR3: TGTGCCAGCTCACCATACCCGGGCTACGAGCAGTACTTC. It translates to CASSPYPGYEQYF.

The table lists this clone with a few counts. The V call is TRBV19, the J call TRBJ2-7; D remains unclear. Deletions cut 4 bases from V and 6 bases from J, with 13 bases between. Per germline, CDR1 LNHDA and CDR2 SQIVND (reference sequence). The CDR3 sequence is 13 residues long. The DNA for the CDR3 is TGTGCCAGTAGTACTCGGGTACGAGGCGAGCAGTACTTC. Translated: CASSTRVRGEQYF.

This clone showed up many times. V usage is TRBV19 and J usage is TRBJ2-7, with 10 bases identical to TRBD1. This CDR3 is built from 12 residues. Trimming cost V 9 bases and J 6 bases; bases outside gene matches: 5. Germline V gene lookup returns CDR1 LNHDA and CDR2 SQIVND (reference sequence). The DNA of the CDR3 is TGTGCCAGCGGGACAGGGGAACGCGAGCAGTACTTC. Its protein product is CASGTGEREQYF.

This clone has only a few counts. The CDR3 protein is CASSKWDRSTDTQYF. The CDR3 region has the DNA TGTGCCAGCAGCAAATGGGACAGGAGCACAGATACGCAGTATTTT. The chain employs TRBV21-1 and TRBJ2-3; TRBD1 is the table's D call and was not checked against the DNA. TRBV21-1 counts as a pseudogene. The CDR3 loop spans 15 amino acids.

The sample holds a few counts of this clone. The genes are TRBV18 and TRBJ2-7; 7 bases fit TRBD2. Unmatched junction bases numbered 9, after V lost 4 bases and J lost 6 bases. Germline V gene data show CDR1 as KGHSH and CDR2 as LQKENI. This CDR3 comprises 14 residues. CDR3 in DNA: TGTGCCAGCTCACGGGAGTCCCGCGGGGGCGAGCAGTACTTC. It codes for CASSRESRGGEQYF.

The V and J genes are TRBV29-1 and TRBJ2-2; TRBD1 might be the D (5 bases). V was clipped by 5 bases and J by 1 base, with 5 bases between them. The CDR3 has 12 residues. The germline gives CDR1 SQVTM, CDR2 ANQGSEA. CDR3 coding DNA: TGCAGCGTTCAGGGGAACACCGGGGAGCTGTTTTTT. It encodes CSVQGNTGELFF.

This clone has just a few counts. The rearrangement joins TRBV28 to TRBJ2-1; 11 bases fit TRBD2. J gave up 6 bases and V 1 base, and 2 bases lay outside the gene matches. CDR1 and CDR2 (germline): MDHEN, SYDVKM. The CDR3 contains 15 residues. In nucleotides, the CDR3 is TGTGCCAGCAGTTTATTCACTAGCGGGAGCAATGAGCAGTTCTTC. This codes for CASSLFTSGSNEQFF.

Only a few counts were recorded for this clone. The V call is TRBV6-6, the J call TRBJ1-5; possibly TRBD1 for D (5 bases). The V end lost 5 bases, the J end lost 0 bases, and 8 bases lay between the germline ends. CDR1 MNHNY and CDR2 SVGAGI come from the germline V gene (reference sequence). The CDR3 length is 14 residues. CDR3 loop: CASSGGNSNQPQHF. CDR3 nucleotide sequence: TGTGCCAGCAGTGGGGGGAATAGCAATCAGCCCCAGCATTTT.

This clone was counted only a few times. The chain combines TRBV6-1 with TRBJ2-7; TRBD1 matches 7 bases. Per the germline V gene, CDR1 is MNHNS and CDR2 is SASEGT. V was pared by 5 bases and J by 2 bases, with 3 bases of the junction left unmatched. The CDR3 has 13 amino acids. The DNA of the CDR3 is TGTGCCAGCAGTACAGGGGCCCCCTACGAGCAGTACTTC. Amino acid sequence: CASSTGAPYEQYF.

This clone was recorded a few times. This chain uses TRBV28 with TRBJ1-1; TRBD1 agrees at 8 bases. The CDR3 sequence is 14 residues long. The V segment lost 6 bases and the J segment 6 bases; nucleotides outside the gene matches: 9. Germline lookup yields CDR1 MDHEN and CDR2 SYDVKM. CDR3 nucleotide sequence: TGTGCCAGCAGAATGGCAGGGGGCATCCCTGAAGCTTTCTTT. Residues: CASRMAGGIPEAFF.

The sample holds a few counts of this clone. The V gene is TRBV14, the J gene TRBJ2-2, with D hard to call. V was clipped by 0 bases and J by 5 bases, with 7 bases between them. Germline assignment: CDR1 SGHDN and CDR2 FVKESK. The CDR3 loop spans 14 amino acids. In DNA form, the CDR3 reads TGTGCCAGCAGCCAAGATGGCGGTACCGGGGAGCTGTTTTTT. This codes for CASSQDGGTGELFF.

This clone appeared a few times. The chain carries TRBV6-1 and TRBJ1-4; TRBD1 matches 9 bases. The CDR3 consists of 15 residues. CDR1 is MNHNS, CDR2 SASEGT, per germline. The junction had 11 bases not matched to a gene; V was cut back by 4 bases and J by 11 bases. The CDR3 DNA reads TGTGCCAGCAGTGCCTCCGGGACAGGGTTGTCGAAACTGTTTTTT. This codes for CASSASGTGLSKLFF.

The rearrangement joins TRBV6-5 to TRBJ2-7; 8 bases align to TRBD1. CDR1 and CDR2 from the germline V gene are MNHEY and SVGAGI. With 6 bases clipped from V and 9 bases from J, the junction kept 7 bases outside the gene matches. This CDR3 region has 12 residues. CDR3 loop: CASSQGQGGQYF. DNA for the CDR3: TGTGCCAGCAGCCAAGGACAGGGCGGGCAGTACTTC.

The sample holds many counts of this clone. J is TRBJ2-2 and V is TRBV25-1; TRBD2 matches at 9 bases. This CDR3 has 14 residues. Looked up from germline, CDR1 is MGHDK and CDR2 is SYGVNS. The V segment lost 8 bases and the J segment 2 bases; nucleotides outside the gene matches: 3. CDR3 residues: CASRGGANTGELFF. CDR3 bases: TGTGCCAGCCGCGGGGGGGCCAACACCGGGGAGCTGTTTTTT.

CDR3: CASTSGGRNQPQHF. In DNA form, the CDR3 reads TGTGCCAGCACCTCAGGGGGGCGCAATCAGCCCCAGCATTTT. The chain is built from TRBV28 and TRBJ1-5; 7 bases are shared with TRBD1. J was trimmed by 2 bases and V by 7 bases; bases with no gene match: 5. The CDR3 covers 14 residues. CDR1 and CDR2 from the germline V gene are MDHEN and SYDVKM. The full variable domain, its missing parts supplied by reference TRBV28 and TRBJ1-5, is DVKVTQSSRYLVKRTGEKVFLECVQDMDHENMFWYRQDPGLGLRLIYFSYDVKMKEKGDIPEGYSVSREKKERFSLILESASTNQTSMYLCASTSGGRNQPQHFGDGTRLSIL.